This paragraph covers one T cell receptor beta chain sequence. Methods used by the authors: Counts of nucleated cells, estimated from reference gene primer amplification, were obtained. TCRdb's table, derived via immunoSEQ multiplex PCR, lists solely in-frame clones and lacks some. From that table come the V and J calls and clone size; the DNA was used to work out D and trimming. This sample has about 110,000 clones, with roughly 88% found just once. The data stem from a study of blood T cell repertoires in COVID-19. About the research overall: There were acute and convalescent COVID-19 samples, and they came from the United States, Italy and Spain.

With 4 bases clipped from V and 5 bases from J, the junction kept 10 bases outside the gene matches. Germline loops: CDR1 MGHRA, CDR2 YSYEKL. The CDR3 consists of 16 residues. The sample consisted of peripheral blood. This clonotype was sampled from a man between 45 and 60 years old with active or convalescent COVID-19. The rearrangement joins TRBV4-1 to TRBJ2-1; 8 bases are a match to TRBD2. In DNA form, the CDR3 reads TGCGCCAGCAGCCCATCTCCGGGAGGGCCAGACAATGAGCAGTTCTTC. The encoded protein is CASSPSPGGPDNEQFF.